Listed below are T cell receptor beta chains from one sample, sequenced in a study of neoadjuvant anti-PD-1 for oral cavity cancer. Measured with immunoSEQ multiplex PCR; TCRdb has only the in-frame clones, and not every one. Counted here are 13,000 to 15,000 clones, about three quarters occurring once; the ten biggest clones make up 3%. Sequencing was performed on PBMCs, taken before nivolumab (anti-PD-1) treatment. All receptors come from a person between 40 and 85 years old with oral cavity squamous cell carcinoma. Both conserved end residues are part of each CDR3. The order of the fields is V gene, J gene, CDR3 protein.

TRBV10-3	TRBJ2-1	CAISEGDEQFF
TRBV30	TRBJ1-5	CAWSQGSNQPQHF
TRBV28	TRBJ1-5	CASSGDSNQPQHF
TRBV27	TRBJ2-7	CASSGNRGGEQYF
TRBV4-2	TRBJ2-1	CASSQDDGRVVWNEQFF
TRBV27	TRBJ1-2	CASSLAGDGYTF
TRBV7-6	TRBJ2-1	CASSLLTGGYNEQFF
TRBV19	TRBJ1-1	CASSMKVVGNTEAFF
TRBV6-5	TRBJ2-7	CASSYSRHNSYEQYF
TRBV5-1	TRBJ1-1	CASSSRQGETEAFF
TRBV9	TRBJ2-1	CASSVGGTSPNEQFF
TRBV10-3	TRBJ2-3	CAINREPTDTQYF
TRBV5-1	TRBJ1-5	CASSLDLNQPQHF
TRBV5-4	TRBJ2-7	CASSHRARTDINEQYF
TRBV19	TRBJ1-1	CASSIVGFMNTEAFF
TRBV4-1	TRBJ2-1	CASRKAGGRLNEQFF
TRBV28	TRBJ2-7	CASSLPRVSYEQYF
TRBV11-1	TRBJ2-7	CASSSIPLAESYEQYF
TRBV5-1	TRBJ1-6	CASRDRSSYNSPLHF
TRBV2	TRBJ2-7	CASSEATSGSGQYF
TRBV13	TRBJ1-2	CASSTRQGTKAPF
TRBV21-1	TRBJ1-5	CASSTKGQGNNQPQHF
TRBV15	TRBJ1-1	CATSRGRANTEAFF
TRBV7-2	TRBJ2-5	CASSLWYGETQYF
TRBV4-2	TRBJ1-5	CASSQDWAAQYSNQPQHF
TRBV5-6	TRBJ1-2	CASSLLRTNYGYTF
TRBV28	TRBJ2-7	CASSPAGQGQYEQYF
TRBV4-1	TRBJ1-6	CASSQMGQDYNSPLHF
TRBV30	TRBJ1-2	CAWSVLGYGYTF
TRBV7-9	TRBJ2-2	CASSFQQGSTGELFF
TRBV7-9	TRBJ2-6	CASSFGWDLAGANVLTF
TRBV5-1	TRBJ2-1	CASSLLAEAYNEQFF
TRBV25-1	TRBJ1-1	CASGLPGGDTEAFF
TRBV5-6	TRBJ2-3	CASSFVDRGADTQYF
TRBV19	TRBJ2-7	CATKTGGAGEQYF
TRBV11-2	TRBJ1-1	CASSFNSANTEAFF
TRBV5-3	TRBJ1-5	CARSLGSNQPQHF
TRBV6-4	TRBJ1-5	CASSDRGSNQPQHF
TRBV5-4	TRBJ1-2	CASRGGVGTNYGYTF
TRBV5-1	TRBJ2-7	CASSTQGSSYEQYF
TRBV30	TRBJ1-3	CAWSVRGIRTGVFGNTIYF
TRBV2	TRBJ2-7	CASSDLSRGETTYEQYF
TRBV6-6	TRBJ1-5	CASSYGQSYSNQPQHF
TRBV2	TRBJ1-5	CASRDKQPQHF
TRBV5-5	TRBJ2-1	CASSFRELSYNEQFF